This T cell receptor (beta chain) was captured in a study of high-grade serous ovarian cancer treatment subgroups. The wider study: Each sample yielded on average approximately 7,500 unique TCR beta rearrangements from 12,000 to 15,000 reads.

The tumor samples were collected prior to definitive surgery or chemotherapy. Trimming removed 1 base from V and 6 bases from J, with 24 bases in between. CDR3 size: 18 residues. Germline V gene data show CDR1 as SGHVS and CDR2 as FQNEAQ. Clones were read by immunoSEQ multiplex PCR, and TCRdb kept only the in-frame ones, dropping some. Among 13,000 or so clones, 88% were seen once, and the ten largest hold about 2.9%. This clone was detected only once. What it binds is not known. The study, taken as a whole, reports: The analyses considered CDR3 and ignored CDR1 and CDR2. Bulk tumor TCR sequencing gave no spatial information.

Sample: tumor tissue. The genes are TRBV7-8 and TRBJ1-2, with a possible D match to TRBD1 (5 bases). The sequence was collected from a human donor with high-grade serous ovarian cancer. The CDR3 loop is CASSLEGPGEHVDHGYTF. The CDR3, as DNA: TGTGCCAGCAGCTTAGAAGGTCCGGGGGAGCACGTAGATCATGGCTACACCTTC.